The clone carrying this T cell receptor (beta chain) appeared a single time. This CDR3 has 14 amino acids. The ends were cut back, 5 bases at V and 3 bases at J, with 11 bases in the middle. Germline V gives CDR1 SGHTA, CDR2 FQGNSA. Here immunoSEQ multiplex PCR was the method, and the copy in TCRdb shows in-frame clones only, minus some. The repertoire has approximately 150,000 clones, 70% to 90% of them found once; the top ten carry under 2%. This sample is part of a study of control samples from healthy donors and cancer patients. Specimen: blood. The receptor comes from a man aged 18 to 29 in good health. The rearrangement uses TRBV7-2 and TRBJ2-1, with no clear D. CDR3 coding DNA: TGTGCCAGCAGCGCCTCAGCCGTCTACAATGAGCAGTTCTTC. This sequence encodes CASSASAVYNEQFF.